Below are 3 T cell receptor beta chains sequenced from a single sample in a study of T cell repertoires in cytomegalovirus infection. TCRdb redid the calling of the reads with MiXCR, one entry per CDR3 protein. The sample gives about 74,000 distinct CDR3 sequences, about 26% of which show up once; 59% is in the top ten. Their antigens are not known. Sequences were derived from CD8+ T cells from cultured PBMCs, sampled from culture after CMV antigen stimulation. These receptors were collected from a human donor in good health (CMV status not recorded). Some clones in this sample may be carry-over from other donors' samples.

The V and J genes are TRBV4-3 and TRBJ2-2; weak D call: TRBD2 (6 bases). Trimming took off 0 bases at V and 6 bases at J, with 8 bases between the two ends. The CDR3 has 14 residues. Germline values: CDR1 LGHNA, CDR2 YSLEER. The CDR3 nucleotides read TGCGCCAGCAGCCAAGACGGGGGACCCGGGGAGCTGTTTTTT. This sequence encodes CASSQDGGPGELFF.

The rearrangement links TRBV3-1 to TRBJ2-1; D gene ambiguous. CDR1 LGHDT and CDR2 YNNKEL come from the germline V gene (reference sequence). V lost 0 bases to trimming and J lost 2 bases, with 8 bases between them. The CDR3 sequence is 15 residues long. In DNA, the CDR3 is TGTGCCAGCAGCCAAGATCTGGGAACCTACAATGAGCAGTTCTTC. It yields the protein CASSQDLGTYNEQFF.

The chain carries TRBV19 and TRBJ2-3; no definite D call. Germline assignment: CDR1 LNHDA and CDR2 SQIVND (reference sequence). Trimming left V 6 bases short and J 6 bases short, with 4 bases between. The CDR3 is 10 residues long. CDR3 residues: CASRGDTQYF. For the CDR3, the DNA is TGTGCCAGTAGAGGCGATACGCAGTATTTT.